These T cell receptor beta chains were read from a single sample in a study of shared clonotypes between healthy human individuals. Libraries were prepared by immunoSEQ multiplex PCR; TCRdb keeps only in-frame clonotypes and omits some of them. The sample includes 1.5 million to 2.5 million clones, about 95% of them seen just once. The specimen sequenced was naive CD8+ T cells sorted from blood. All receptors derive from a young man in good health. Both conserved end residues are trimmed from each CDR3.

>TRBV28|TRBJ1-6|12
ASSLRDHHPPLH
>TRBV7-9|TRBJ1-4|14
ASMGGSSSTNEKLF
>TRBV30|TRBJ2-1|13
AWSTGTSGSNEQF
>TRBV27|TRBJ1-5|12
ASSFDRTSGPQH
>TRBV11-2|TRBJ2-3|10
ASSDLRYTQY
>TRBV18|TRBJ2-7|15
ASSAGTSGRAAYEQY
>TRBV11-2|TRBJ1-1|13
ASSLEAGGLAEAF
>TRBV6-5|TRBJ2-3|12
ASSYQYSTDTQY
>TRBV30|TRBJ2-1|10
AWSVRNNEQF
>TRBV6-1|TRBJ2-3|14
ASSEWSGLSTDTQY
>TRBV9|TRBJ1-4|13
ASSASGTGEEKLF
>TRBV27|TRBJ2-2|13
ASVPGGGYTGELF
>TRBV5-1|TRBJ2-5|13
ASSLALAGAETQY
>TRBV12-5|TRBJ2-3|13
ASGSRDILADTQY
>TRBV27|TRBJ2-7|14
ASSLGLVGTLHEQY
>TRBV29-1|TRBJ2-1|11
SVVTVSYNEQF
>TRBV4-1|TRBJ2-3|13
ASSPAGDDTDTQY
>TRBV7-8|TRBJ2-2|13
ASSIPGEKSGELF
>TRBV6-1|TRBJ2-7|13
ASSEDRGVPYEQY
>TRBV9|TRBJ1-2|11
ASSVGADNGYT
>TRBV19|TRBJ2-7|13
ASSAGLAGSYEQY
>TRBV6-5|TRBJ1-6|14
ASSYSTGAYNSPLH
>TRBV29-1|TRBJ1-2|11
SVPKDGRGGYT
>TRBV30|TRBJ1-4|10
AWSVLGEKLF
>TRBV5-8|TRBJ2-7|11
ASSWGSAYEQY
>TRBV30|TRBJ1-6|12
AWSTENYNSPLH